This paragraph reports one T cell receptor beta chain. In this sample, this clone turned up once. The antigen it recognizes is unknown. No base qualities exist here, and no much larger clone lies one base off it. CDR1 is given as SGHNT and CDR2 as YENEEA, both from the germline V gene. V lost 5 bases and J lost 0 bases; the stretch between them is 10 bases long. The CDR3 goes from the cysteine to the phenylalanine over 15 residues. The only DNA kept is the CDR3, 45 bases in frame from the first base. This entry belongs to a study of blood T cell repertoires in COVID-19 (dated by TCRdb to about 2020). In terms of the full investigation: Samples from collaborators originated in the United States, Italy and Spain and spanned both the acute and convalescent phases of COVID-19. Where available, HLA class I and class II types were obtained from metadata supplied by the sample provider rather than from assay-based typing. A de-identified subject ID, COVID-19 status, age in years and sex were almost always included in the sample metadata. A freely available public database, intended as a resource for researchers studying the immune response to SARS-CoV-2, is where the repertoires were released. The dataset comprised deeply sampled blood TCRbeta repertoires from subjects exposed to, actively infected with, or recovered from COVID-19. The samples were drawn from the first 160 participants of the ongoing ImmuneRACE study and from more than 1,000 subjects provided by 6 global collaborators. The prospective study material was composed of cDNA or gDNA derived from T cells, B-cell-depleted T cells, or PBMCs. The study at large found these results: Clinical and demographic metadata were provided uncurated, with the amount varying by source and participant.

The immunoSEQ Assay, a bias-controlled multiplex PCR, was used to amplify TCRbeta CDR3 regions from genomic DNA. In the original analysis: The number of nucleated cells in each sample was estimated from the amplification of reference gene primers within the assay. To quantify the absolute abundance of each unique TCRbeta CDR3 rearrangement, sequence reads were collapsed and filtered. For each sample, productive Simpson clonality was calculated as the square root of Simpson's diversity index over productive rearrangements. TCRdb took over this immuneACCESS table, retaining in-frame rearrangements with V and J assigned. Such tables are incomplete; in checked studies, under half of the missing clones stem from an unresolved V gene, and the remainder is unexplained. The D gene and trimming were derived from the DNA, and the V and J assignments and clone size from that table. The sample includes some 500,000 clones, with roughly 90% observed a single time. Over 1.5% of the sample is taken by the ten largest.

In the prospective study, participants were roughly 18 to 100 years old, resided in under 30 geographic areas of the United States, and were enrolled through a virtual design. In the prospective study, cohorts were assigned on the basis of participant-reported clinical history obtained from a screening survey and a study questionnaire. Recovered participants in ImmuneRACE Cohort 3 were defined by two consecutive negative NP/OP PCR tests, clearance by a healthcare professional, or resolution of symptoms. In the prospective study, mobile phlebotomists collected whole blood, serum and a nasopharyngeal or oropharyngeal swab from each participant. Prospective study participants could optionally give additional blood draws and questionnaires over a roughly 2-month period. Before DNA extraction, blood samples from the prospective study were shipped at room temperature or frozen.

Recombination connected TRBV11-3 to TRBJ2-2, with a weak D call of TRBD1 (6 bases match). Sequenced: PBMCs or T cells enriched from blood (not recorded which). The TCR was taken from a woman in her forties who had recovered from COVID-19. The bases read TGTGCCAGCAGCATGACAGGCACGAACACCGGGGAGCTGTTTTTT. Translated, it gives CASSMTGTNTGELFF.